Below, 18 T cell receptor beta chains from the same sample are listed, as sequenced in a study of regulatory T cells in long-lasting Graves disease. Arm-PCR of CDR3 regions and iRepertoire HTBI primers were used to build TCR beta libraries. MiXCR, applied by TCRdb to the multiplex PCR reads, yields one record per CDR3 protein. The data contain roughly 450,000 distinct CDR3 sequences, around a fifth of them singletons. Regarding time point: persistent/refractory GD, antithyroid drugs over 5 years with positive TRAb. Generation of the TCR library employed RNA extracted from PBMCs. The source material was peripheral blood mononuclear cells (PBMCs), sampled when the disease was refractory, from a patient treated with antithyroid drugs. These receptors were collected from a female donor with Graves disease.

There are a few counts of this clonotype. This chain uses TRBV29-1 with TRBJ2-7; 10 nucleotides line up with TRBD1. The germline CDR1 and CDR2 sequences are SQVTM and ANQGSEA. The CDR3 has 12 amino acids. V trimming: 4 bases; J trimming: 3 bases; junction bases outside the gene matches: 0. The CDR3 DNA reads as TGCAGCGTTGGGGACAGGGGCTACGAGCAGTACTTC. Translation gives CSVGDRGYEQYF.

The chain recombines TRBV10-3 with TRBJ1-5; 8 nucleotides line up with TRBD1. This CDR3 is built from 15 residues. V gave up 5 bases and J gave up 5 bases; unmatched junction bases: 8. The germline V gene encodes CDR1 ENHRY and CDR2 SYGVKD. This chain's CDR3 is CAISPSQGADQPQHF. Written as DNA, the CDR3 is TGTGCCATCAGTCCTAGCCAGGGGGCGGATCAGCCCCAGCATTTT.

This clonotype was picked up many times. This chain links TRBV12-3 or TRBV12-4 with TRBJ1-1; D is ambiguous. Trimming pared 7 bases from V and 4 bases from J, leaving 13 bases between. The CDR3 spans 13 residues. CDR3 sequence (DNA): TGTGCCAGCACCCCCATTTCTGGCACTGAAGCTTTCTTT. Amino acid sequence: CASTPISGTEAFF.

This chain joins TRBV19 and TRBJ2-1, with TRBD1 matching over 7 bases. J lost 8 bases, V lost 9 bases, and 16 bases had no gene match. The CDR3 extends over 15 amino acids. In germline, CDR1 is LNHDA, CDR2 SQIVND (reference sequence). CDR3 in amino acids: CASRRKGALVDEQFF. Here the CDR3 DNA reads TGTGCCAGCAGGAGAAAGGGGGCCTTAGTGGATGAGCAGTTCTTC. Full variable domain (outside the CDR3, taken from reference TRBV19 and TRBJ2-1): DGGITQSPKYLFRKEGQNVTLSCEQNLNHDAMYWYRQDPGQGLRLIYYSQIVNDFQKGDIAEGYSVSREKKESFPLTVTSAQKNPTAFYLCASRRKGALVDEQFFGPGTRLTVL.

This clonotype was seen a single time. Just one base apart from a much larger clone, this may be a read error. In this CDR3 the conserved last residue, phenylalanine or tryptophan, is missing, so a read error is likely. The rearrangement uses TRBV12-3 or TRBV12-4 and TRBJ1-2; no clear D gene. Trimming took off 7 bases at V and 2 bases at J, with 11 bases between the two ends. CDR3 length: 13 residues. CDR3 nucleotide sequence: TGTGCCAGCACCCCCAGCGGAAACTATGGCTACACCCTC. Translating gives CASTPSGNYGYTL.

The table lists this clonotype with a count of one. The CDR3: CASTRDTYNEQYF. The CDR3 DNA sequence: TGTGCCAGCACCCGGGACACCTACAATGAGCAGTACTTC. The V gene is TRBV28, the J gene TRBJ2-7; TRBD1 is a possible D gene (6 bases). This CDR3 is built from 13 residues. The V and J ends lost 7 bases and 7 bases respectively, with 17 bases between them. Germline lookup yields CDR1 MDHEN and CDR2 SYDVKM.

V usage is TRBV6-1 and J usage is TRBJ2-5; TRBD1 aligns across 9 bases. V lost 6 bases and J lost 6; bases outside the gene matches: 5. The CDR3 totals 13 residues. CDR1 and CDR2 (germline): MNHNS, SASEGT. The CDR3 coding sequence is TGTGCCAGCAGCCACGACAGGGGGAAGACCCAGTACTTC. Translated, it gives CASSHDRGKTQYF.

This clonotype has at least ten counts. The chain carries TRBV29-1 and TRBJ2-2, with 10 nucleotides matching TRBD2. Per the germline V gene, CDR1 is SQVTM and CDR2 is ANQGSEA. The V gene end was trimmed by 5 bases and the J gene end by 4 bases; junction bases not matched to a gene: 1. The CDR3 is 13 residues long. CDR3: CSVRTSGTGELFF. CDR3 nucleotide sequence: TGCAGCGTTCGGACTAGCGGCACCGGGGAGCTGTTTTTT.

This clonotype has only a few counts. The rearrangement uses TRBV28 and TRBJ2-2; D may be TRBD1 (6 bases). CDR1 is MDHEN, CDR2 SYDVKM, per germline. The V end lost 3 bases, the J end lost 9 bases, and 8 bases lay between the germline ends. CDR3 length equals 12 residues. Here the CDR3 reads CASSLGQRELFF. CDR3 nucleotides: TGTGCCAGCAGTTTGGGACAAAGGGAGCTGTTTTTT.

This clonotype was observed a few times. The chain combines TRBV15 with TRBJ2-3; the D call may be TRBD1 or TRBD2 (6 bases each). The germline V gene encodes CDR1 LNHNV and CDR2 YYDKDF (reference sequence). Trimming shortened V by 4 bases and J by 3 bases, and 17 bases separated the two germline ends. This CDR3 has 16 residues. CDR3 sequence reads: CATSKEITGRTDTQYF. CDR3 nucleotide sequence: TGTGCCACCAGCAAAGAGATTACAGGGAGGACAGATACGCAGTATTTT.

The V call is TRBV25-1, the J call TRBJ2-7; 8 bases map to TRBD2. Germline lookup yields CDR1 MGHDK and CDR2 SYGVNS. The CDR3 is made up of 13 amino acids. Trimming took 3 bases from V and 3 from J; bases not matched to a gene: 1. The CDR3 spells CASSDGGGYEQYF. The CDR3 DNA is TGTGCCAGCAGTGACGGGGGGGGCTACGAGCAGTACTTC.

This clonotype was observed a few times. V and J are TRBV28 and TRBJ1-1; possible D gene TRBD1, 5 bases. The CDR3 length is 18 residues. The germline V gene has CDR1 MDHEN and CDR2 SYDVKM. The ends were cut back, 4 bases at V and 4 bases at J, with 25 bases in the middle. This CDR3 is CASSSPARRGDGGTEAFF. The DNA for the CDR3 is TGTGCCAGCAGTTCCCCGGCGCGGAGGGGAGATGGGGGCACTGAAGCTTTCTTT.

Ten or more counts support this clonotype. The chain is built from TRBV2 and TRBJ2-6, with TRBD1 matching over 10 bases. Trimming removed 7 bases from V and 1 base from J; junction bases left unmatched: 7. The CDR3 extends over 17 amino acids. Germline lookup yields CDR1 SNHLY and CDR2 FYNNEI. CDR3 DNA: TGTGCCAGCAAGCCGGACAGGGGGTATTCTGGGGCCAACGTCCTGACTTTC. Residues: CASKPDRGYSGANVLTF.

The V and J genes are TRBV3-1 and TRBJ2-7; TRBD1 aligns across 8 bases. Germline V lookup: CDR1 LGHDT, CDR2 YNNKEL (reference sequence). CDR3 length: 16 amino acids. V shed 4 bases and J 0 bases; nucleotides not matched to a gene: 8. CDR3 in amino acids: CASSPTGAYPSYEQYF. For the CDR3, the DNA is TGTGCCAGCAGCCCGACAGGGGCCTACCCCTCCTACGAGCAGTACTTC.

The chain combines TRBV7-9 with TRBJ2-7; D is perhaps TRBD2 (5 bases). CDR1 SEHNR and CDR2 FQNEAQ come from the germline V gene (reference sequence). Trimming took off 7 bases at V and 1 base at J, with 14 bases between the two ends. The CDR3 covers 14 residues. The CDR3 sequence: CASILTTGSYEQYF. The CDR3, as DNA: TGTGCCAGCATCCTGACGACGGGATCCTACGAGCAGTACTTC.

This clonotype was seen more than once but under ten times. The chain has TRBV7-9 and TRBJ1-4; D ambiguous. The CDR3 totals 11 residues. Germline loops: CDR1 SEHNR, CDR2 FQNEAQ (reference sequence). Trimming stripped 10 bases from V and 3 bases from J, with 6 bases between. This CDR3 is CATGANEKLFF. The CDR3 DNA reads TGTGCCACCGGAGCTAATGAAAAACTGTTTTTT.

V gene TRBV10-3 combines with J gene TRBJ2-2; D not resolved. Trimming stripped 3 bases from V and 3 bases from J, with 8 bases between. The CDR3 is made up of 14 amino acids. The germline V gene encodes CDR1 ENHRY and CDR2 SYGVKD. The CDR3 loop is CAISDGVHTGELFF. The CDR3 DNA sequence: TGTGCCATCAGTGATGGAGTTCACACCGGGGAGCTGTTTTTT.

This clonotype was recorded a few times. This chain links TRBV5-6 with TRBJ1-2; D is uncertain. The V gene's germline CDR1 is SGHDT and CDR2 YYEEEE. The CDR3 loop spans 12 amino acids. V lost 0 bases and J 6 bases, leaving 6 bases between the germline ends. The CDR3 region is CASSLEENGYTF. CDR3 nucleotide sequence: TGTGCCAGCAGCTTGGAAGAAAATGGCTACACCTTC.